This TCR beta chain appears in the sequencing data of a study of control samples from healthy donors and cancer patients. The assay was immunoSEQ multiplex PCR, and TCRdb's table has in-frame clones only and misses some. The top ten hold 1.5% to 2% of the sample, which has about 150,000 clones, around 90% seen once. The CDR3 sequence is 13 residues long. Per germline, CDR1 LNHDA and CDR2 SQIVND (reference sequence). Trimming shortened V by 5 bases and J by 14 bases, and 16 bases separated the two germline ends. The chain recombines TRBV19 with TRBJ1-6; the D is unclear. This TCR was recovered from a man aged 18 to 30 in good health. Sequencing was carried out using blood. The CDR3: CASSPQDAFALHF. The CDR3 DNA follows: TGTGCCAGTAGTCCCCAGGACGCGTTCGCCCTCCACTTT.